This T cell receptor (beta chain) derives from a study of regulatory T cells in long-lasting Graves disease. The study, taken as a whole, reports: Favoring TRBV28, TRBJ1-2 and TRBJ2-5 was a feature seen in persistent disease. Persistent Graves' patients had lower TCR diversity than newly diagnosed ones.

Arm-PCR with iRepertoire HTBI primers amplified the CDR3 regions for these TCR beta libraries. In the original analysis: Overall, samples carried approximately 60 TRBV and around 15 TRBJ segments. A single record per CDR3 protein comes from TCRdb applying MiXCR to the multiplex PCR reads. Clone size and V and J calls follow TCRdb, not the original study. Among approximately 210,000 distinct CDR3 sequences listed, 15% to 20% were seen once. The CDR3 is made up of 15 amino acids. V lost 3 bases and J 0 bases, leaving 10 bases between the germline ends. Germline lookup yields CDR1 SGHTA and CDR2 FQGTGA. With regard to this clonotype: Antigen unknown.

The sample's time point: newly diagnosed GD, antithyroid drugs for less than 3 months. Scientists built the TCR library using RNA that was extracted from PBMCs. Sequences were derived from peripheral blood mononuclear cells (PBMCs), sampled at new diagnosis, from a patient treated with antithyroid drugs. This receptor was obtained from a female donor with Graves disease. The V call is TRBV7-3, the J call TRBJ2-3; D may be TRBD1 or TRBD2 (5 bases each). CDR3 DNA sequence: TGTGCCAGCAGCTTTCGGGGCTTTAGCACAGATACGCAGTATTTT. It yields the protein CASSFRGFSTDTQYF.